This T cell receptor beta chain was retrieved from a study of OX40 agonist ivuxolimab in advanced cancers. The CDR3 contains 12 residues. Deletions cut 4 bases from V and 6 bases from J, with 9 bases between. CDR1 and CDR2 from the germline V gene are MNHNY and SVGAGI (reference sequence). Some clones are missing from TCRdb's copy, which holds only in-frame ones; the method was immunoSEQ multiplex PCR. The table records 83,000 or so clones, approximately 84% of them present only once. This sequence originates from an adult with an advanced solid tumor such as melanoma, head and neck, liver or kidney cancer. Material: CD4+ or CD8+ T cells sorted from blood, obtained in a trial of the OX40 agonist ivuxolimab. This chain links TRBV6-6 with TRBJ1-2; D call uncertain. CDR3 residues: CASSSGRDGYTF. The DNA of the CDR3 is TGTGCCAGCAGTTCCGGTCGGGATGGCTACACCTTC.